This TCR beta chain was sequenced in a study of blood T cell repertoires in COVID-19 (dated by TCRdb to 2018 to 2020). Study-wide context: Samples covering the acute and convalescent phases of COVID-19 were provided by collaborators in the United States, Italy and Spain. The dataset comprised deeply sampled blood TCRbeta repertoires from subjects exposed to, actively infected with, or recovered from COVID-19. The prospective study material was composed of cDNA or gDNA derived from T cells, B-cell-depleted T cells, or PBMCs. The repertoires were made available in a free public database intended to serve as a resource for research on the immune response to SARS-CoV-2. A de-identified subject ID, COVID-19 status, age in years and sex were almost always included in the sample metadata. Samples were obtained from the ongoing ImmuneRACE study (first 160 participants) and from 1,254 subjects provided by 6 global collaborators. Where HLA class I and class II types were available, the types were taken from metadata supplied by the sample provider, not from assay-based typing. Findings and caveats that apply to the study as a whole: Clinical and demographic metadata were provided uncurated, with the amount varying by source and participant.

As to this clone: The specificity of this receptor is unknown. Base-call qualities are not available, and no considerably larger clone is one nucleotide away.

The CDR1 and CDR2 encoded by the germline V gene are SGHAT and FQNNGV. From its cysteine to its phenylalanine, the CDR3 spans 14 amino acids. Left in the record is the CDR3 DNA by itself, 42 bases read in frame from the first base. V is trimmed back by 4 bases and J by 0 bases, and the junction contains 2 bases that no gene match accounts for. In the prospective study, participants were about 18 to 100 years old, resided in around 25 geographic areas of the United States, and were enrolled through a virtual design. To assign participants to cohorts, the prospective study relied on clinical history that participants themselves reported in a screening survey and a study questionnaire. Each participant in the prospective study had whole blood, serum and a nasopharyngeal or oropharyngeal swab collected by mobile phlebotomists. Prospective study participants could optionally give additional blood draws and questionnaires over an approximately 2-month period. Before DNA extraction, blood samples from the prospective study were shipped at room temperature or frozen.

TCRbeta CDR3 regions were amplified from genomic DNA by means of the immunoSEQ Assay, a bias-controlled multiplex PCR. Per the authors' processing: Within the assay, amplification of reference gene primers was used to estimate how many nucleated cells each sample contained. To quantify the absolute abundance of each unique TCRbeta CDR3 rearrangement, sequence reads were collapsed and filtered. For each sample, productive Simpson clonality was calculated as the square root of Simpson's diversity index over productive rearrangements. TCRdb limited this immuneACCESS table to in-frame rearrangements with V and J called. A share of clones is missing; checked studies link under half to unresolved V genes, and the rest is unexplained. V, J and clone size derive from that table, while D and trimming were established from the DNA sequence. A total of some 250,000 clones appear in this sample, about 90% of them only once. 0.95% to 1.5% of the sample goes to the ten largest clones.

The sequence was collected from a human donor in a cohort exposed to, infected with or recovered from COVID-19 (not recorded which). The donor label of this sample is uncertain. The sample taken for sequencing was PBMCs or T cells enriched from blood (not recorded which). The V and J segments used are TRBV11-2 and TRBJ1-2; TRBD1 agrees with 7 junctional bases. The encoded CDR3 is CASSSTGTNYGYTF. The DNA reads TGTGCCAGCAGCTCGACAGGGACTAACTATGGCTACACCTTC.